This entry describes one T cell receptor beta chain. The antigen is unknown. These data belong to a study of blood T cells in healthy people across ages. Study observations and caveats: Whereas aged donors had fewer naive CD4+ cells, long-lived donors had more of them and higher diversity.

V lost 2 bases and J 1 base, leaving 18 bases between the germline ends. This CDR3 has 19 amino acids. A sample-barcoded 5' primer and a J-beta primer mix were used in a second PCR of about 6 to 11 cycles. A 12-random-nucleotide template-switch adaptor tagged each cDNA molecule. TCRdb re-called the 5' RACE reads through MiXCR, storing one row per CDR3 protein. The sample gives about 1.8 million distinct CDR3 sequences, around 48% of which show up once; approximately 2% is in the top ten. Sequencing was carried out using blood. The source of this sequence is a woman aged 40 to 50 in good health. The rearrangement uses TRBV12-3 or TRBV12-4 and TRBJ1-6; D perhaps matches TRBD1 (6 bases). The CDR3 loop reads CASSLFYRVGGSYNSPLHF. Here the CDR3 DNA reads TGTGCCAGCAGTTTATTCTACAGGGTCGGGGGATCCTATAATTCACCCCTCCACTTT.